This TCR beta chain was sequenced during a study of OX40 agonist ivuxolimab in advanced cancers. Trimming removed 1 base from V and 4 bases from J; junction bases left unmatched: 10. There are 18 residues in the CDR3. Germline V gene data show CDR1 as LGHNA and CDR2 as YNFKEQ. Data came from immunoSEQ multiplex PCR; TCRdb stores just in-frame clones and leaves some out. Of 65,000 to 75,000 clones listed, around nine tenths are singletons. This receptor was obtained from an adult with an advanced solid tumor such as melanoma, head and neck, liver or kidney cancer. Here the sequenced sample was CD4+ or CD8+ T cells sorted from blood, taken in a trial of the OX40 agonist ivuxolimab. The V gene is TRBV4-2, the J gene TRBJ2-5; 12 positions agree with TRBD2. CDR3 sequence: CASSQAASGGAVGETQYF. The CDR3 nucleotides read TGTGCCAGCAGCCAAGCGGCTAGCGGGGGGGCAGTCGGAGAGACCCAGTACTTC.